A selection of T cell receptor beta chains follows, all from one sample in a study of T cell clonotyping in hematopoietic cell transplantation. TCRdb's table, derived via immunoSEQ multiplex PCR, lists solely in-frame clones and lacks some. The data show 70,000 or so clones, with around 94% seen just once and roughly 1.7% held by the top ten. The material sequenced was peripheral blood mononuclear cells. Receptors were obtained from a man aged 50 to 59 in good health. Some clones in this sample may be carry-over from other donors' samples. Each CDR3 is given with its conserved first and last residue. D genes are given only for firm matches. Clone size is shown for a subset of rows, as once, few, many or a class of expanded clone.

clone_size | d_call | cdr3_length | j_call | v_call | cdr3_aa | cdr3_nt
- | - | 13 | TRBJ1-1 | TRBV21-1 | CASSKGGETEAFF | TGTGCCAGCAGCAAAGGCGGGGAAACTGAAGCTTTCTTT
- | - | 12 | TRBJ2-7 | TRBV28 | CASSLLSYEQYF | TGTGCCAGCAGTTTGCTGTCCTACGAGCAGTACTTC
- | - | 13 | TRBJ1-1 | TRBV19 | CASRQGPNTEAFF | TGTGCCAGTAGACAGGGCCCGAACACTGAAGCTTTCTTT
- | - | 16 | TRBJ2-7 | TRBV6-5 | CASSYRFFTGLYEQYF | TGTGCCAGCAGTTACCGATTTTTTACAGGGTTGTACGAGCAGTACTTC
- | - | 16 | TRBJ2-3 | TRBV14 | CASSVGTRLSTDTQYF | TGTGCCAGCAGCGTAGGGACCCGACTGAGCACAGATACGCAGTATTTT
- | - | 14 | TRBJ2-7 | TRBV7-2 | CASSPAAVSYEQYF | TGTGCCAGCAGCCCGGCGGCTGTTTCCTACGAGCAGTACTTC
once | - | 15 | TRBJ2-3 | TRBV29-1 | CSVRGRPPSLDTQYF | TGCAGCGTCCGTGGGCGCCCGCCGAGTTTAGATACGCAGTATTTT
- | - | 16 | TRBJ2-2 | TRBV28 | CASSLVGLRNTGELFF | TGTGCCAGCAGTTTAGTCGGACTCAGGAACACCGGGGAGCTGTTTTTT
- | - | 15 | TRBJ1-2 | TRBV4-1 | CASSQRDHRDNLYTF | TGCGCCAGCAGCCAACGGGATCACAGGGACAATCTCTACACCTTC
- | - | 14 | TRBJ1-2 | TRBV15 | CATSATGDLSGYTF | TGTGCCACCAGTGCGACGGGGGACCTCTCTGGCTACACCTTC
- | - | 14 | TRBJ1-2 | TRBV7-8 | CASSTRGGGYGYTF | TGTGCCAGCAGCACCCGCGGGGGCGGCTATGGCTACACCTTC
- | - | 17 | TRBJ2-7 | TRBV19 | CASSPTYSEIRQYEQYF | TGTGCCAGTAGTCCAACCTACTCGGAGATCAGACAATACGAGCAGTACTTC
- | TRBD1 | 16 | TRBJ1-1 | TRBV10-3 | CAIRAGTGGVRTEAFF | TGTGCCATCAGAGCCGGGACAGGGGGCGTTAGAACTGAAGCTTTCTTT
- | - | 13 | TRBJ2-5 | TRBV6-5 | CASSYSNQETQYF | TGTGCCAGCAGTTACAGCAACCAAGAGACCCAGTACTTC
- | - | 14 | TRBJ1-1 | TRBV28 | CASSFGGGVREAFF | TGTGCCAGCAGTTTCGGCGGGGGAGTGAGGGAAGCTTTCTTT
- | - | 13 | TRBJ1-2 | TRBV28 | CASSLVRDYGYTF | TGTGCCAGCAGTTTGGTCAGAGACTATGGCTACACCTTC
- | TRBD1 | 14 | TRBJ2-2 | TRBV28 | CASSSHPTGGELFF | TGTGCCAGCAGTTCTCACCCGACAGGGGGGGAGCTGTTTTTT
- | TRBD2 | 14 | TRBJ2-1 | TRBV11-3 | CASSLPGGRNEQFF | TGTGCCAGCAGCTTACCGGGGGGGCGGAATGAGCAGTTCTTC
- | TRBD1 | 15 | TRBJ1-1 | TRBV5-4 | CASSERDRVVTEAFF | TGTGCCAGCAGCGAACGGGACAGGGTGGTCACTGAAGCTTTCTTT
- | TRBD2 | 16 | TRBJ2-5 | TRBV5-1 | CASSPGTSGSQETQYF | TGCGCCAGCAGCCCGGGGACTAGCGGGAGCCAAGAGACCCAGTACTTC
- | - | 16 | TRBJ1-5 | TRBV19 | CASSQTGGLGNQPQHF | TGTGCCAGTAGCCAAACGGGAGGCTTGGGCAATCAGCCCCAGCATTTT
once | TRBD2 | 15 | TRBJ2-2 | TRBV6-1 | CASRTSGANTGELFF | TGTGCCAGCAGAACTAGCGGGGCGAACACCGGGGAGCTGTTTTTT
- | TRBD1 | 15 | TRBJ2-1 | TRBV6-5 | CASSYSGTGGLGQFF | TGTGCCAGCAGTTACTCGGGGACAGGGGGGTTGGGGCAGTTCTTC
- | TRBD1 | 15 | TRBJ1-2 | TRBV6-1 | CASSPDRDPLYGYTF | TGTGCCAGCAGCCCTGACAGGGACCCCCTCTATGGCTACACCTTC
- | - | 14 | TRBJ2-5 | TRBV11-3 | CASSPGGAEETQYF | TGTGCCAGCAGTCCAGGTGGGGCGGAAGAGACCCAGTACTTC
- | TRBD2 | 15 | TRBJ2-7 | TRBV2 | CASSPGLAGGYEQYF | TGTGCCAGCAGTCCTGGACTAGCGGGAGGGTACGAGCAGTACTTC
- | - | 15 | TRBJ1-1 | TRBV19 | CASSSDWRPNAEAFF | TGTGCCAGTAGTTCGGACTGGCGACCGAACGCTGAAGCTTTCTTT
- | TRBD2 | 14 | TRBJ2-7 | TRBV5-1 | CASSISGGTYEQYF | TGCGCCAGCAGCATTAGCGGGGGCACCTACGAGCAGTACTTC
few | - | 13 | TRBJ2-7 | TRBV7-9 | CASSLVSGYEQYF | TGTGCCAGCAGCTTAGTCTCAGGGTACGAGCAGTACTTC
- | TRBD1 | 14 | TRBJ2-7 | TRBV28 | CASSRTGDFYEQYF | TGTGCCAGCAGTAGAACAGGGGATTTCTACGAGCAGTACTTC
few | TRBD2 | 11 | TRBJ2-3 | TRBV27 | CASSRGGTQYF | TGTGCCAGCAGTCGGGGGGGAACGCAGTATTTT
- | - | 16 | TRBJ1-5 | TRBV30 | CAWSEGQINSNQPQHF | TGTGCCTGGAGCGAAGGACAGATCAATAGCAATCAGCCCCAGCATTTT
- | TRBD2 | 17 | TRBJ2-2 | TRBV4-3 | CASSQDRAGAFTGELFF | TGCGCCAGCAGCCAAGATAGGGCGGGAGCTTTCACCGGGGAGCTGTTTTTT
- | - | 13 | TRBJ2-1 | TRBV11-2 | CASSLIGQNEQFF | TGTGCCAGCAGCCTAATTGGACAGAATGAGCAGTTCTTC
- | TRBD2 | 16 | TRBJ2-7 | TRBV7-2 | CASSLALAGGFYEQYF | TGTGCCAGCAGCTTAGCTCTAGCGGGAGGGTTCTACGAGCAGTACTTC
- | - | 16 | TRBJ2-7 | TRBV28 | CASSLDPLRASYEQYF | TGTGCCAGCAGTTTGGACCCTCTACGCGCCTCCTACGAGCAGTACTTC
- | - | 14 | TRBJ2-7 | TRBV28 | CASHSGEGYYEQYF | TGTGCCAGTCATTCAGGAGAGGGATACTACGAGCAGTACTTC